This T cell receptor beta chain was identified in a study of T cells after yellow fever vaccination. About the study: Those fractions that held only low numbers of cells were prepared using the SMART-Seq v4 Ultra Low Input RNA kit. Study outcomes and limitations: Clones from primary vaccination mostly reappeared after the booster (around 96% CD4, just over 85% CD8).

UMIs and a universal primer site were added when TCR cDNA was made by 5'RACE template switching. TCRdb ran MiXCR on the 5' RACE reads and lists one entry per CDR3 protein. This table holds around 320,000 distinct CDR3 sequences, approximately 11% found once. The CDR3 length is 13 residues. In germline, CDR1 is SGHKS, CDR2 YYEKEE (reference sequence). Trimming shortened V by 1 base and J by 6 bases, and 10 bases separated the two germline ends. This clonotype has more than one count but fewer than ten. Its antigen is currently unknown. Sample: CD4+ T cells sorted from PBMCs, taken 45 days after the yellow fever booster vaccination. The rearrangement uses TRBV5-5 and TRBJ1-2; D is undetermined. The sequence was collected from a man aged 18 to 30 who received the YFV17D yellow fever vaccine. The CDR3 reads CASSLTGMDGYTF. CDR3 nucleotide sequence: TGTGCCAGCAGCTTGACTGGGATGGATGGCTACACCTTC.